This T cell receptor beta chain was documented in a study of blood T cell repertoires in COVID-19. Study at large: Samples representing acute and convalescent COVID-19 were sourced from the United States, Italy and Spain. In each case, the material was cDNA or gDNA derived from T cells, B-cell-depleted T cells, or PBMCs.

Germline CDR1 is MNHEY and CDR2 is SVGAGI. The CDR3 has 14 amino acids. Deletions cut 6 bases from V and 4 bases from J, with 13 bases between. Seattle's cohort entered during active infection and was followed longitudinally. Original methodology: The assay estimated nucleated cells by amplifying reference gene primers. TCRdb's table, derived via immunoSEQ multiplex PCR, lists solely in-frame clones and lacks some. V, J and clone size are taken as reported in that table, and D and trimming were inferred from the DNA itself. The sample lists under 250,000 clones; 65% to 90% were seen once. The chain combines TRBV6-5 with TRBJ1-5, with a possible D match to TRBD1 (5 bases). What was sequenced was peripheral blood. The source is a middle-aged man with COVID-19, enrolled during active disease. CDR3 residues: CASSGGGVNQPQHF. The CDR3, as DNA: TGTGCCAGCAGCGGAGGAGGGGTTAATCAGCCCCAGCATTTT.